This paragraph reports one T cell receptor beta chain. The sample originates from a study of control samples from healthy donors and cancer patients. V was cut by 1 base and J by 6 bases, with 13 bases left in between. Germline lookup yields CDR1 LNHDA and CDR2 SQIVND (reference sequence). The CDR3 consists of 15 residues. Method: immunoSEQ multiplex PCR; TCRdb's copy keeps in-frame clones and lacks some. Of 70,000 to 100,000 clones in the sample, 85% to 90% were seen once. The sequencing input was blood. The TCR sequence derives from a woman between 55 and 75 years old in good health. This sequence joins TRBV19 and TRBJ2-1; possibly TRBD1 or TRBD2 for D (5 bases each). The CDR3 is CASSIAGRMGNEQFF. In nucleotides, the CDR3 is TGTGCCAGTAGTATAGCGGGACGCATGGGCAATGAGCAGTTCTTC.